A single sample is the source of the 15 T cell receptor beta chains below, sequenced in a study of early T cells in non-severe SARS-CoV-2 infection. One entry per CDR3 protein results from TCRdb running MiXCR on the 5' RACE reads. This sample has 55,000 or so distinct CDR3 sequences, with 9.5% to 13% found just once. Sequences were obtained from whole blood. These receptors all come from an adult who was a healthcare worker with PCR-confirmed SARS-CoV-2 infection or an uninfected control (not recorded which).

This clonotype was observed at least ten times. The chain couples TRBV6-6 to TRBJ2-3; possible D gene TRBD2, 6 bases. There are 16 residues in the CDR3. CDR1 is MNHNY, CDR2 SVGAGI, per germline (reference sequence). V was shortened by 6 bases and J by 2 bases, with 18 bases between the two germline ends. CDR3 nucleotide sequence: TGTGCCAGCAGCCCCCGGGACTTGAGACCCACAGATACGCAGTATTTT. Its translation: CASSPRDLRPTDTQYF.

This clonotype turned up a few times. V is TRBV5-4 and J is TRBJ1-4, with D unresolved. The CDR3 loop spans 14 amino acids. Trimming removed 1 base at V and 5 bases at J, with 9 bases between. Germline CDR1 and CDR2: SGHNT and YYREEE (reference sequence). The CDR3 region is CASSLTPDNEKLFF. CDR3 DNA sequence: TGTGCCAGCAGCTTGACCCCGGACAATGAAAAACTGTTTTTT.

The chain employs TRBV6-2 or TRBV6-3 and TRBJ2-3; a weak D match, TRBD2 (6 bases). Trimming left V 5 bases short and J 1 base short, with 13 bases between. From germline, CDR1 is MNHEY and CDR2 SVGEGT. The CDR3 extends over 15 amino acids. The CDR3 DNA reads as TGTGCCAGCAGTCAAACCGGGACTCGCACAGATACGCAGTATTTT. Translated: CASSQTGTRTDTQYF.

This clonotype appeared many times. The rearrangement links TRBV18 to TRBJ1-1; 9 nucleotides agree with TRBD1. Germline lookup yields CDR1 KGHSH and CDR2 LQKENI. This CDR3 is 14 amino acids long. V lost 3 bases and J lost 1; bases outside the gene matches: 0. The CDR3 sequence is CASSPGQGNTEAFF. CDR3 DNA: TGTGCCAGCTCACCGGGACAGGGGAACACTGAAGCTTTCTTT.

The genes are TRBV29-1 and TRBJ2-7, with TRBD2 as a possible D gene (5 bases). This CDR3 is 12 amino acids long. Germline CDR1 reads SQVTM; CDR2 reads ANQGSEA. V was clipped by 6 bases and J by 4 bases, with 13 bases between them. Here the CDR3 reads CSVLTPGYEQYF. CDR3 coding DNA: TGCAGCGTCCTTACCCCGGGGTACGAGCAGTACTTC.

The chain uses TRBV27 and TRBJ2-4, with D unclear. The CDR3 spans 17 residues. The V and J ends lost 6 bases and 3 bases respectively, with 21 bases between them. Per germline, CDR1 MNHEY and CDR2 SMNVEV (reference sequence). The chain's CDR3 is CASSRAPRNTYKNIQYF. The CDR3 nucleotides read TGTGCCAGCAGCCGAGCCCCTCGGAACACATACAAAAACATTCAGTACTTC.

The V and J genes are TRBV29-1 and TRBJ2-3; D is ambiguous. This CDR3 is 13 amino acids long. V shed 3 bases and J shed 0 bases, with 7 bases lying between them. Germline CDR1 reads SQVTM; CDR2 reads ANQGSEA. The CDR3 region has the DNA TGCAGCGTTGACTCAGCTAGCACAGATACGCAGTATTTT. This encodes CSVDSASTDTQYF.

The CDR3 region is CASSPTGKRGNEQFF. The CDR3 coding sequence is TGTGCCAGCAGCCCGACAGGGAAGAGGGGCAATGAGCAGTTCTTC. This chain uses TRBV27 with TRBJ2-1; TRBD1 agrees at 7 bases. The germline gives CDR1 MNHEY, CDR2 SMNVEV (reference sequence). Unmatched junction bases numbered 11, after V lost 6 bases and J lost 6 bases. This CDR3 is built from 15 residues.

This clonotype occurred a few times. This chain uses TRBV28 with TRBJ1-3; D uncertain. The V gene's germline CDR1 is MDHEN and CDR2 SYDVKM. The CDR3 loop spans 14 amino acids. Trimming cost V 2 bases and J 0 bases, with 5 bases left between them. Written as DNA, the CDR3 is TGTGCCAGCAGTTTAGGTTACTCTGGAAACACCATATATTTT. Amino acid sequence: CASSLGYSGNTIYF.

This chain connects TRBV29-1 to TRBJ2-5; unclear D gene. Germline assignment: CDR1 SQVTM and CDR2 ANQGSEA. Trimming shortened V by 4 bases and J by 4 bases, and 1 base separated the two germline ends. The CDR3 has 9 amino acids. The CDR3 DNA is TGCAGCGTTGCAGAGACCCAGTACTTC. Translation: CSVAETQYF.

This clonotype was detected only a few times. The chain links TRBV29-1 to TRBJ2-1; D possibly corresponds to TRBD2 (6 bases). Germline values: CDR1 SQVTM, CDR2 ANQGSEA. The CDR3 covers 15 residues. Trimming shortened V by 0 bases and J by 2 bases, and 11 bases separated the two germline ends. In DNA form, the CDR3 reads TGCAGCGTTGAAGATCGGGGGTTTGCCTACAATGAGCAGTTCTTC. Translation gives CSVEDRGFAYNEQFF.

The rearrangement links TRBV9 to TRBJ2-2, with 11 bases identical to TRBD2. CDR1 and CDR2 (germline): SGDLS, YYNGEE. V lost 4 bases to trimming and J lost 7 bases; unmatched junction nucleotides: 12. The CDR3 consists of 17 residues. The CDR3 loop reads CASSPRPGLADSGELFF. The DNA for the CDR3 is TGTGCCAGCAGCCCGCGACCGGGACTAGCGGATAGCGGGGAGCTGTTTTTT.

The V and J genes are TRBV7-9 and TRBJ2-5; 9 bases fit TRBD1. Trimming removed 6 bases from V and 5 bases from J; junction bases left unmatched: 10. CDR1 and CDR2 (germline): SEHNR, FQNEAQ (reference sequence). The CDR3 totals 15 residues. The CDR3 nucleotides read TGTGCCAGCAGTTCGGGAACAGGGGGCCGGGAGACCCAGTACTTC. Its protein product is CASSSGTGGRETQYF.

This clonotype was picked up many times. This rearrangement joins TRBV7-2 to TRBJ2-5; the D is unclear. Germline loops: CDR1 SGHTA, CDR2 FQGNSA. Trimming pared 4 bases from V and 4 bases from J, leaving 16 bases between. The CDR3 totals 15 residues. DNA of the CDR3: TGTGCCAGCAGCTCCCTGTCGCGAAAGAGAGAGACCCAGTACTTC. Translation gives CASSSLSRKRETQYF.

This clonotype was picked up many times. The V gene is TRBV12-3 or TRBV12-4, the J gene TRBJ1-1; TRBD1 might be the D (6 bases). CDR3 length: 12 amino acids. V lost 6 bases to trimming and J lost 8 bases, with 13 bases between them. The DNA of the CDR3 is TGTGCCAGCAGCAAAACAGGGTTAGAAGCTTTCTTT. This translates into CASSKTGLEAFF.